This entry lists 3 T cell receptor beta chains sequenced from one sample in a study of metastatic and nonmetastatic thyroid tumors. Prior to thyroid surgery, none of the patients had received any treatment. TCRdb re-called clones from the PCR reads using MiXCR. The table lists about 21,000 clones, over 10% of them singletons. Specimen: blood. The receptors derive from a female donor with papillary thyroid cancer or a benign thyroid nodule (not recorded which). Some clones in this sample may be carry-over from other donors' samples.

With regard to this clone: This specimen includes other DNA sequences encoding the same CDR3. The chain recombines TRBV11-2 with TRBJ2-2; 10 nucleotides line up with TRBD2. The junction had 12 bases not matched to a gene; V was cut back by 9 bases and J by 2 bases. The germline V gene encodes CDR1 SGHAT and CDR2 FQNNGV. The CDR3 loop spans 17 amino acids. CDR3 protein: CARNSKGLASNTGELFF. The CDR3 coding sequence is TGTGCCAGGAATTCTAAGGGACTAGCGTCTAACACCGGGGAGCTGTTTTTT.

This clone has a handful of counts. The chain combines TRBV28 with TRBJ2-2; possible D gene TRBD2, 6 bases. The germline V gene has CDR1 MDHEN and CDR2 SYDVKM. Trimming took 7 bases from V and 0 from J, leaving 15 bases between them. The CDR3 runs to 16 residues. The CDR3 nucleotides read TGTGCCAGCACCCTTCGGGGGACGTCGAACACCGGGGAGCTGTTTTTT. This encodes CASTLRGTSNTGELFF.

Comment on this clone: This clone may be a read error of a much larger clone one base away. The conserved phenylalanine or tryptophan is not found at the CDR3 terminus, so this likely reflects a read error. V usage is TRBV9 and J usage is TRBJ2-5; D is uncertain. The germline V gene encodes CDR1 SGDLS and CDR2 YYNGEE. This CDR3 has 15 amino acids. The V end was cut by 0 bases, the J end by 3 bases, with 12 bases between. CDR3 loop: CASSVDLVPKETQYL. As DNA, the CDR3 is TGTGCCAGCAGCGTAGACCTAGTTCCAAAAGAGACCCAGTACCTC.